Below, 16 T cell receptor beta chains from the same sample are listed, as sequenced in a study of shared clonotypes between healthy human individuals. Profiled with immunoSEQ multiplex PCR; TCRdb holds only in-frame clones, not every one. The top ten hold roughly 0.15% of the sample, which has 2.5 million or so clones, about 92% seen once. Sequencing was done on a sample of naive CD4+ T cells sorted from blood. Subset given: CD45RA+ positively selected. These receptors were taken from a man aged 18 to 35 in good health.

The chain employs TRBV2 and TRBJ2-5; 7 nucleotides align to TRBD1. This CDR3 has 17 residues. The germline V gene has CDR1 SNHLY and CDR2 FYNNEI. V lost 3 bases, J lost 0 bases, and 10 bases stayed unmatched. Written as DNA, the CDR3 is TGTGCCAGCAGTGAGACAGGGCCGGACATGTACCAAGAGACCCAGTACTTC. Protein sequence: CASSETGPDMYQETQYF.

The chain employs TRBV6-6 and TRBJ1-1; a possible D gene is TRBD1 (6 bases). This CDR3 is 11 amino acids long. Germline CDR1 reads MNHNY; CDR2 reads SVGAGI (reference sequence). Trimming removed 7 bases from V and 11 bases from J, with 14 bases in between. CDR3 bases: TGTGCCAGCATAGAACAGGGATCGGCTTTCTTT. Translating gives CASIEQGSAFF.

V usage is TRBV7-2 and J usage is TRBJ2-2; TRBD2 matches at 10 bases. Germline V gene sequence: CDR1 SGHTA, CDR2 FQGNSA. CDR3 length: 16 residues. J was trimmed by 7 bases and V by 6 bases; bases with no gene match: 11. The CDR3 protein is CASSLSGRAVGGELFF. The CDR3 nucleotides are TGTGCCAGCAGTCTCAGCGGGAGGGCCGTTGGCGGGGAGCTGTTTTTT.

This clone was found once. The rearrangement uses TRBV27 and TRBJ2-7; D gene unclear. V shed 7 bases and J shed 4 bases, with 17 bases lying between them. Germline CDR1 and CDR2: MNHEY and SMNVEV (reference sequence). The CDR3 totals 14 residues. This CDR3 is CASKVAPSAYEQYF. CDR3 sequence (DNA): TGTGCCAGCAAGGTAGCCCCAAGCGCTTACGAGCAGTACTTC.

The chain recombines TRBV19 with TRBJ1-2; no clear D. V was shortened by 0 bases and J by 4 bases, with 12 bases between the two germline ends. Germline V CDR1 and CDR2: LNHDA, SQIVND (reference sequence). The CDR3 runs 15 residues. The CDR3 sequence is CASSIDGTSAYGYTF. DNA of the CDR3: TGTGCCAGTAGTATAGATGGAACATCTGCCTATGGCTACACCTTC.

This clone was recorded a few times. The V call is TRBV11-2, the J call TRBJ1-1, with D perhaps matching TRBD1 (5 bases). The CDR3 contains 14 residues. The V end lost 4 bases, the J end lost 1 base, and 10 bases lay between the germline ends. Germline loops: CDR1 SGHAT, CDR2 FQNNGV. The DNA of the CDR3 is TGTGCCAGCAGCTCACAGGCGGGGAACACTGAAGCTTTCTTT. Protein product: CASSSQAGNTEAFF.

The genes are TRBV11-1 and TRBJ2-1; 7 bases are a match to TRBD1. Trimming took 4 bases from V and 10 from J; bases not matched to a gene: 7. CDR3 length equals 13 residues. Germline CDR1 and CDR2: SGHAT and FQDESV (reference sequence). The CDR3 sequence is CASSSRGPGEQFF. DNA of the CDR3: TGTGCCAGCAGCTCTAGGGGGCCGGGGGAGCAGTTCTTC.

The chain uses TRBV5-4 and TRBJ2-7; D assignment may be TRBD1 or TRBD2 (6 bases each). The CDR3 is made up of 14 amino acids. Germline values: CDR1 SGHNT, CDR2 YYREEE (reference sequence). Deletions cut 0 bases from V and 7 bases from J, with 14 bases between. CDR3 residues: CASSLETGAREQYF. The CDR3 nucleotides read TGTGCCAGCAGCTTGGAAACGGGGGCGCGGGAGCAGTACTTC.

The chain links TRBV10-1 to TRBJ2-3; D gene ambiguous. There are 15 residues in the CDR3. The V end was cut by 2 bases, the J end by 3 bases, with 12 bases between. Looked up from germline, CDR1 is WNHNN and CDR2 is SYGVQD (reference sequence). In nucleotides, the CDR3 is TGCGCCAGCAGTGAGGGTTCCGTGATTACAGATACGCAGTATTTT. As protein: CASSEGSVITDTQYF.

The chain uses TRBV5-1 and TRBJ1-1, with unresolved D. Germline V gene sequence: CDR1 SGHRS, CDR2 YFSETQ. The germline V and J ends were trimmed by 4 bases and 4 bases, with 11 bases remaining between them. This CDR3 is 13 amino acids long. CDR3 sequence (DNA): TGCGCCAGCAGCCCCGTCGGGGTCACTGAAGCTTTCTTT. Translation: CASSPVGVTEAFF. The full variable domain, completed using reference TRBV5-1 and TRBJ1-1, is KAGVTQTPRYLIKTRGQQVTLSCSPISGHRSVSWYQQTPGQGLQFLFEYFSETQRNKGNFPGRFSGRQFSNSRSEMNVSTLELGDSALYLCASSPVGVTEAFFGQGTRLTVV.

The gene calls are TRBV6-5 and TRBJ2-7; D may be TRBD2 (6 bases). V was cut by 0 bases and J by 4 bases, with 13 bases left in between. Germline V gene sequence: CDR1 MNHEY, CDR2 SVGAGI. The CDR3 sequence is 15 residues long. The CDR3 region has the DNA TGTGCCAGCAGTTACTCGGGAGGACGGGTTTACGAGCAGTACTTC. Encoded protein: CASSYSGGRVYEQYF.

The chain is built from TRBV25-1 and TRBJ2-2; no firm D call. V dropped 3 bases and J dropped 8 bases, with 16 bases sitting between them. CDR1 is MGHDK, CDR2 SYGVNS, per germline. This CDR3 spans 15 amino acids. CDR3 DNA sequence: TGTGCCAGCAGTGAGGTCGCGGTGCCCGAGGGGGAGCTGTTTTTT. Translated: CASSEVAVPEGELFF.

CDR3 in DNA: TGTGCCTGGACCGAACAGGATTTATATGGCTACACCTTC. Translated, it gives CAWTEQDLYGYTF. This chain links TRBV30 with TRBJ1-2; perhaps TRBD1 as D (5 bases). The germline V and J ends were trimmed by 4 bases and 5 bases, with 14 bases remaining between them. The CDR3 sequence is 13 residues long. CDR1 is GTSNPN and CDR2 is SVGIG in the germline V gene (reference sequence). Supplemented by reference TRBV30 and TRBJ1-2, the full variable domain reads SQTIHQWPATLVQPVGSPLSLECTVEGTSNPNLYWYRQAAGRGLQLLFYSVGIGQISSEVPQNLSASRPQDRQFILSSKKLLLSDSGFYLCAWTEQDLYGYTFGSGTRLTVV.

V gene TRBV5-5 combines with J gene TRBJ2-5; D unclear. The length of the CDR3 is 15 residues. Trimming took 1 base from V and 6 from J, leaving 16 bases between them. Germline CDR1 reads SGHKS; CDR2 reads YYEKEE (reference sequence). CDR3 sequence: CASSLSDAGFQTQYF. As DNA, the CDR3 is TGTGCCAGCAGCTTGTCCGACGCTGGTTTCCAGACCCAGTACTTC. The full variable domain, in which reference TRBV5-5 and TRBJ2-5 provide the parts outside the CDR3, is DAGVTQSPTHLIKTRGQQVTLRCSPISGHKSVSWYQQVLGQGPQFIFQYYEKEERGRGNFPDRFSARQFPNYSSELNVNALLLGDSALYLCASSLSDAGFQTQYFGPGTRLLVL.

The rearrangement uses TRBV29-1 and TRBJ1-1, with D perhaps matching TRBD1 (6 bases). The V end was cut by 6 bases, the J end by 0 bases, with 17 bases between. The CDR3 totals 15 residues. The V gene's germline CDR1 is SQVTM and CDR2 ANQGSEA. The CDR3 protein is CSVLWGGAVNTEAFF. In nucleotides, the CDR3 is TGCAGCGTCTTGTGGGGGGGGGCCGTGAACACTGAAGCTTTCTTT.

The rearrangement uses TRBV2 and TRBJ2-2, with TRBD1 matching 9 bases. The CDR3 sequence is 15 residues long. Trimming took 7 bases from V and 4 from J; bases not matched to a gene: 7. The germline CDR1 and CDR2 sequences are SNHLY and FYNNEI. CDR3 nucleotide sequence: TGTGCCAGCACAGGCGGGACAGGGCTCACCGGGGAGCTGTTTTTT. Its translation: CASTGGTGLTGELFF.